This T cell receptor beta chain was sequenced for a study of blood T cell repertoires in COVID-19. This CDR3 has 13 residues. Per the germline V gene, CDR1 is SQVTM and CDR2 is ANQGSEA. V was clipped by 7 bases and J by 3 bases; unmatched bases: 6. The data were produced by immunoSEQ multiplex PCR, yet TCRdb's version contains in-frame clones alone and is incomplete. This table holds 130,000 to 150,000 clones, more than 80% found once. V is TRBV29-1 and J is TRBJ1-2, with TRBD1 matching over 9 bases. What was sequenced was peripheral blood. The sequence was obtained from a man younger than 35 with COVID-19, enrolled during active disease. The chain's CDR3 is CSGSDRGDYGYTF. DNA of the CDR3: TGCAGCGGTTCGGACAGGGGCGACTATGGCTACACCTTC.